This TCR beta chain was recovered during a study of regulatory and conventional T cells in RAG deficiency. Broader study findings: Patient subsets had shorter CDR3s; Omenn Treg-Tconv overlap exceeded 80%. Omenn syndrome and CID/AS patients had 95 to 100-fold fewer unique Treg TCR beta sequences, versus approximately 10-fold elsewhere. Sorted Omenn CD25-high CD127-low cells may not be bona fide Tregs.

As for this clone: Its antigen is not identified.

Profiling relied on immunoSEQ multiplex PCR, and the TCRdb table lists in-frame clones only, not all of them. The sample comprises around 30,000 clones, about 89% of which are singletons, and about 13% rests with the top ten. Trimming pared 2 bases from V and 8 bases from J, leaving 12 bases between. Germline CDR1 and CDR2: SGHVS and FQNEAQ. This CDR3 region has 13 residues. This same sample was also part of a study on regulatory T cells. This second study says: Primers: 52 TRBV forward and 13 TRBJ reverse. In patients, unique TRB V-J pairs were restricted and V/J usage skewed, especially in Tregs.

The clonotype originates from a human donor in good health. Sequenced material: CD8+ T cells sorted from blood. The rearrangement uses TRBV7-8 and TRBJ1-1; a possible D gene is TRBD1 (5 bases). CDR3 in amino acids: CASSLQGRVEAFF. In nucleotides, the CDR3 is TGTGCCAGCAGCTTACAGGGCAGGGTAGAAGCTTTCTTT.